A single sample is the source of the 21 T cell receptor beta chains below, sequenced in a study of cytomegalovirus exposure and HLA in healthy donors. The PCR ran on 60 Vbeta and 13 Jbeta primers. Clones were sequenced by immunoSEQ multiplex PCR, and TCRdb holds only the in-frame ones, with some missing. The sample lists about 88,000 clones, 85% to 90% occurring once. Sequencing was done on a sample of PBMCs. The receptors originated from a young man in good health and CMV-seronegative.

This chain connects TRBV4-3 to TRBJ2-1; TRBD2 matches at 7 bases. The CDR3 extends over 15 amino acids. The germline V gene has CDR1 LGHNA and CDR2 YSLEER. The V gene end was trimmed by 2 bases and the J gene end by 4 bases; junction bases not matched to a gene: 5. The CDR3 DNA reads TGCGCCAGCAGCCAAAATGGCGGGGGATACAATGAGCAGTTCTTC. Translation gives CASSQNGGGYNEQFF.

The chain is built from TRBV7-8 and TRBJ2-7; the D gene is possibly TRBD2 (5 bases). V lost 8 bases, J lost 4 bases, and 18 bases lay in between. Germline CDR1 is SGHVS and CDR2 is FQNEAQ. The CDR3 is 14 amino acids. Here the CDR3 DNA reads TGTGCCAGCTCCCCGCTTAATCGCGGGTACGAGCAGTACTTC. It codes for CASSPLNRGYEQYF.

About this clone itself: The junction departs from germline at one end; a sequencing error may be responsible. The V and J genes are TRBV18 and TRBJ2-2; 10 nucleotides match TRBD2. CDR1 is KGHSH and CDR2 is LQKENI in the germline V gene. The length of the CDR3 is 15 residues. The CDR3 region has the DNA TGTGCCAGCACACCTAGCGGGAGAGACACCGGGGAGCTGTTTTTT. It encodes CASTPSGRDTGELFF.

V usage is TRBV19 and J usage is TRBJ1-4; TRBD1 might be the D (6 bases). V lost 4 bases to trimming and J lost 5 bases, with 8 bases between them. Germline-derived CDR1 and CDR2 are LNHDA and SQIVND (reference sequence). The CDR3 is 13 amino acids. The CDR3: CASSRTVNEKLFF. The CDR3 coding sequence is TGTGCCAGTAGTAGGACAGTCAATGAAAAACTGTTTTTT.

The chain has TRBV11-2 and TRBJ2-1; 11 bases are shared with TRBD1. The CDR3 loop spans 15 amino acids. V shed 1 base, J shed 8 bases, and the junction held 4 bases outside the gene matches. Germline V gives CDR1 SGHAT, CDR2 FQNNGV. This CDR3 reads CASSLVGQGVDEQFF. The CDR3, as DNA: TGTGCCAGCAGCTTAGTGGGACAGGGGGTCGATGAGCAGTTCTTC.

This chain connects TRBV27 to TRBJ2-1; 9 bases align to TRBD2. Germline V gene data show CDR1 as MNHEY and CDR2 as SMNVEV (reference sequence). The CDR3 is 16 amino acids. V shed 1 base and J 1 base; nucleotides not matched to a gene: 2. CDR3 sequence (DNA): TGTGCCAGCAGTTTATATAGCGGGAGTTCCTACAATGAGCAGTTCTTC. It encodes CASSLYSGSSYNEQFF.

The rearrangement uses TRBV25-1 and TRBJ2-1, with TRBD2 identical over 8 bases. The CDR3 is 18 amino acids. Trimming cost V 7 bases and J 2 bases; bases outside gene matches: 16. From germline, CDR1 is MGHDK and CDR2 SYGVNS. The CDR3 DNA follows: TGTGCCAGCACCCGGACCGTGGAGCAGCGGGAGCCCTACAATGAGCAGTTCTTC. Translation gives CASTRTVEQREPYNEQFF.

The table lists this clone with a count of one. The J gene is TRBJ2-5, the V gene TRBV28; 16 bases fit TRBD2. Trimming cost V 6 bases and J 5 bases; bases outside gene matches: 6. CDR3 length equals 16 residues. Germline CDR1 MDHEN, CDR2 SYDVKM. The CDR3 spells CASSPGLAGGRETQYF. In DNA, the CDR3 is TGTGCCAGCAGCCCGGGACTAGCGGGAGGGAGGGAGACCCAGTACTTC. The full variable domain, with the rest looked up from reference TRBV28 and TRBJ2-5, is DVKVTQSSRYLVKRTGEKVFLECVQDMDHENMFWYRQDPGLGLRLIYFSYDVKMKEKGDIPEGYSVSREKKERFSLILESASTNQTSMYLCASSPGLAGGRETQYFGPGTRLLVL.

V usage is TRBV6-5 and J usage is TRBJ1-2, with 9 bases that match TRBD1. Germline V gene data show CDR1 as MNHEY and CDR2 as SVGAGI. V lost 5 bases to trimming and J lost 4 bases; unmatched junction nucleotides: 5. The CDR3 is 14 amino acids. CDR3: CASSRGQGLYGYTF. CDR3 DNA sequence: TGTGCCAGCAGTCGAGGACAGGGGCTCTATGGCTACACCTTC.

The chain employs TRBV19 and TRBJ2-1, with TRBD2 identical over 7 bases. Unmatched junction bases numbered 16, after V lost 6 bases and J lost 2 bases. Germline V gene data show CDR1 as LNHDA and CDR2 as SQIVND (reference sequence). CDR3 length equals 18 residues. CDR3 sequence reads: CASSRITVLAGAYNEQFF. The DNA for the CDR3 is TGTGCCAGTAGCCGAATCACGGTGTTGGCGGGGGCCTACAATGAGCAGTTCTTC.

The chain recombines TRBV5-1 with TRBJ1-1; TRBD1 agrees at 7 bases. CDR1 and CDR2 from the germline V gene are SGHRS and YFSETQ. The trim removed 2 bases at V and 1 base at J, leaving 2 bases unmatched. The CDR3 totals 14 residues. The CDR3 DNA is TGCGCCAGCAGCTTAAGGGGGCGGAACACTGAAGCTTTCTTT. Amino acids: CASSLRGRNTEAFF.

This chain links TRBV7-3 with TRBJ2-1; 12 bases line up with TRBD2. Germline assignment: CDR1 SGHTA and CDR2 FQGTGA. The CDR3 covers 15 residues. V lost 4 bases and J lost 7; bases outside the gene matches: 5. The CDR3 bases are TGTGCCAGCAGCTCCCGGACTAGCGGGATGAATGAGCAGTTCTTC. Protein sequence: CASSSRTSGMNEQFF.

The chain recombines TRBV7-9 with TRBJ1-2, with 8 positions matching TRBD1. There are 17 residues in the CDR3. Germline V lookup: CDR1 SEHNR, CDR2 FQNEAQ (reference sequence). Trimming at V came to 3 bases and at J to 5 bases, leaving 14 bases not matched to a gene. CDR3: CASSLGTGFIRTYGYTF. CDR3 DNA: TGTGCCAGCAGCTTGGGGACAGGTTTTATTCGTACGTATGGCTACACCTTC.

The chain couples TRBV7-9 to TRBJ2-2; 7 nucleotides agree with TRBD2. This CDR3 has 14 amino acids. CDR1 and CDR2 (germline): SEHNR, FQNEAQ (reference sequence). With 11 bases clipped from V and 2 bases from J, the junction kept 8 bases outside the gene matches. CDR3 amino acids: CALNGGINTGELFF. The DNA for the CDR3 is TGTGCCTTGAACGGGGGGATTAACACCGGGGAGCTGTTTTTT.

Points on this clone: At one end the junction does not follow the germline gene, possibly because of a read error. The sample has other DNA sequences that encode this CDR3 too. The chain recombines TRBV27 with TRBJ2-5; 9 nucleotides match TRBD2. CDR1 and CDR2 (germline): MNHEY, SMNVEV (reference sequence). The CDR3 has 16 amino acids. The CDR3 is CASSHSSGRSGETQYF. The CDR3 DNA is TGCGCCAGCAGTCATAGTAGCGGGAGATCTGGGGAGACCCAGTACTTC.

The chain combines TRBV18 with TRBJ2-1; 10 bases match TRBD1. The CDR3 is made up of 15 amino acids. V lost 4 bases, J lost 7 bases, and 7 bases stayed unmatched. Germline loops: CDR1 KGHSH, CDR2 LQKENI. The CDR3 is CASSLGTGVRNEQFF. The CDR3 DNA sequence: TGTGCCAGCTCACTCGGGACAGGGGTGAGGAATGAGCAGTTCTTC.

The chain combines TRBV5-1 with TRBJ1-5; the D gene is possibly TRBD1 (6 bases). Per germline, CDR1 SGHRS and CDR2 YFSETQ. V lost 4 bases and J lost 5, with 13 bases in between. This CDR3 spans 14 amino acids. In nucleotides, the CDR3 is TGCGCCAGCAGCCCCGGACAGAACGATCAGCCCCAGCATTTT. The encoded protein is CASSPGQNDQPQHF.

This chain joins TRBV5-1 and TRBJ2-1, with D maybe TRBD1 (7 bases). V was cut by 0 bases and J by 5 bases, with 12 bases left in between. The length of the CDR3 is 15 residues. Germline lookup yields CDR1 SGHRS and CDR2 YFSETQ. The chain's CDR3 is CASSLVAGGNNEQFF. The CDR3 bases are TGCGCCAGCAGCTTGGTTGCAGGGGGGAACAATGAGCAGTTCTTC.

This clone was seen more than once but under ten times. J is TRBJ2-1 and V is TRBV2; 8 positions match TRBD2. The ends lost 4 bases at V and 5 bases at J; junction bases unmatched: 4. The CDR3 runs 14 residues. Germline V CDR1 and CDR2: SNHLY, FYNNEI. This CDR3 reads CASSGGRIDNEQFF. CDR3 DNA: TGTGCCAGCAGTGGCGGGAGGATTGACAATGAGCAGTTCTTC.

The table lists this clone with a count of one. The chain is built from TRBV9 and TRBJ2-3; tentatively, D is TRBD2 (6 bases). The V and J ends lost 0 bases and 5 bases respectively, with 13 bases between them. Germline assignment: CDR1 SGDLS and CDR2 YYNGEE. There are 15 residues in the CDR3. CDR3 in DNA: TGTGCCAGCAGCGTAGGCGGGAACGGCCGAGATACGCAGTATTTT. Translated: CASSVGGNGRDTQYF.

This rearrangement joins TRBV15 to TRBJ1-5; a possible D gene is TRBD1 (6 bases). The germline V and J ends were trimmed by 0 bases and 4 bases, with 7 bases remaining between them. Germline-derived CDR1 and CDR2 are LNHNV and YYDKDF (reference sequence). The CDR3 is made up of 14 amino acids. CDR3 sequence reads: CATSRDRGNQPQHF. The DNA for the CDR3 is TGTGCCACCAGCAGAGACAGGGGAAATCAGCCCCAGCATTTT.